The rows below give T cell receptor beta chains drawn from one sample of a study of T-cell memory formation after mild COVID-19. TCRdb itself ran the 5' RACE reads through MiXCR, one entry per CDR3 protein. The top ten hold approximately 40% of the sample, which has fewer than 95,000 distinct CDR3 sequences, about 16% seen once. The sequenced sample consisted of PBMCs or a T cell subset sorted from them (not recorded which). The receptors originated from a man younger than 35 who had mild COVID-19 (a few samples of this study predate the infection). Cell type and time point are not known. Both conserved end residues are part of each CDR3. D genes are given only for firm matches. Some rows mark clone size as missing; the rest say once, few, many or name a class of expanded clone.

TRBJ2-5 TRBD2 TRBV5-8 few TGTGCCAGCAGCCTTGGCGGGGGGCCCGTGGGGGAGACCCAGTACTTC CASSLGGGPVGETQYF
TRBJ2-3 TRBD2 TRBV18 NA TGTGCCAGCTCACCTGGACTAGCGGGGGGGCCGGGAGATACGCAGTATTTT CASSPGLAGGPGDTQYF
TRBJ2-5 TRBD2 TRBV30 NA TGTGCCTGGAGTCCCGGTACTAGCGGACAAGAGACCCAGTACTTC CAWSPGTSGQETQYF
TRBJ2-7 NA TRBV12-3/TRBV12-4 NA TGTGCCAGCAGCCCCAGGCGACAGGAGGGCGAGCAGTACTTC CASSPRRQEGEQYF
TRBJ2-7 TRBD1 TRBV5-4 NA TGTGCCAGCAGTTACTTAGGGACAGGGGCGATGCGATACGAGCAGTACTTC CASSYLGTGAMRYEQYF
TRBJ2-2 NA TRBV3-1 few TGTGCCAGCAGCCCCCGGGACACGTCCACCGGGGAGCTGTTTTTT CASSPRDTSTGELFF
TRBJ2-5 NA TRBV5-1 few TGCGCCAGCAGCTTAAGGGCAGAAGATGTGACCCAGTACTTC CASSLRAEDVTQYF
TRBJ1-6 TRBD1 TRBV6-2/TRBV6-3 few TGTGCCAGCAGTTACTCGTTAGCAGGGGGCAATTCACCCCTCCACTTT CASSYSLAGGNSPLHF
TRBJ2-3 NA TRBV13 NA TGTGCCAGCAGCTCCCCGTCGGAGGTGTCCTCAGATACGCAGTATTTT CASSSPSEVSSDTQYF
TRBJ2-1 NA TRBV29-1 NA TGCAGCGTTGAAGAGTGGCGCTCGGGTGGGGGCGGGTACAATGAGCAGTTCTTC CSVEEWRSGGGGYNEQFF
TRBJ2-1 TRBD2 TRBV4-1 NA TGCGCCAGCAGCTCCCGGACTAGCGGGGGTTGGCAGCAGTTCTTC CASSSRTSGGWQQFF
TRBJ2-1 TRBD2 TRBV4-1 few TGCGCCAGCAGCCAGGGACTAGCGGGCCCACGGTTCTTC CASSQGLAGPRFF
TRBJ2-1 NA TRBV5-1 many TGCGCCAGCAGCGTCGCTACTTCAGGGGGGCCCTGGCAGTTCTTC CASSVATSGGPWQFF
TRBJ1-2 NA TRBV4-2 NA TGTGCCAGCAGCCAAGATTCTACGGGTTTCTATGGCTACACCTTC CASSQDSTGFYGYTF
TRBJ2-3 TRBD2 TRBV3-1 NA TGTGCCAGCAGCCATAACCGGGGGGGTCTGGACACAGATACGCAGTATTTT CASSHNRGGLDTDTQYF
TRBJ2-2 TRBD1 TRBV5-5 few TGTGCCAGCAGCTTGACAGGGGGCGCGTTCGGGGAGCTGTTTTTT CASSLTGGAFGELFF
TRBJ1-6 NA TRBV7-9 few TGTGCCAGCAGCTTCGACGCGGGGGAATCACCCCTCCACTTT CASSFDAGESPLHF
TRBJ2-3 TRBD2 TRBV9 NA TGTGCCAGCAGCACCCGATCCGGGACTAGCGGGCCAGATACGCAGTATTTT CASSTRSGTSGPDTQYF
TRBJ1-1 NA TRBV6-5 few TGTGCCAGCAGTTACATGAGTGGCACTGAAGCTTTCTTT CASSYMSGTEAFF
TRBJ2-5 NA TRBV5-1 few TGCGCCAGCAGCTTGGCGATCCTCGGGCAAGAGACCCAGTACTTC CASSLAILGQETQYF
TRBJ1-5 NA TRBV15 NA TGTGCCACCAGCCGCGGCGCGGGTTATAGCAATCAGCCCCAGCATTTT CATSRGAGYSNQPQHF
TRBJ2-4 NA TRBV5-1 many TGCGCCAGCAGCTTGCATCTCGGCAGAAACATTCAGTACTTC CASSLHLGRNIQYF
TRBJ1-1 NA TRBV20-1 NA TGCAGACTTGACCGAGGGGACATGAACACTGAAGCTTTCTTT CRLDRGDMNTEAFF
TRBJ1-4 NA TRBV27 few TGTGCCAGCAGTGTCCTTGGGGGTGGGGTTAATGAAAAACTGTTTTTT CASSVLGGGVNEKLFF
TRBJ2-1 TRBD1 TRBV6-2/TRBV6-3 NA TGTGCCAGCAGCCCGACAGGGGCCGTTGGGTCCTACAATGAGCAGTTCTTC CASSPTGAVGSYNEQFF
TRBJ2-7 TRBD1 TRBV25-1 NA TGTGCCAGCAGTGAATTGGGGACAGGCCACGAGCAGTACTTC CASSELGTGHEQYF
TRBJ1-1 TRBD1 TRBV5-1 few TGCGCCAGCACCTCGACAGGGGGGGACACTGAAGCTTTCTTT CASTSTGGDTEAFF
TRBJ1-2 NA TRBV30 NA TGTGCCTGGAGTGGCGCTGATCACAGCCGACATGGCTACACCTTC CAWSGADHSRHGYTF
TRBJ1-2 NA TRBV7-9 few TGTGCCAGCAGCATAAACAGCGTCTATGGCTACACCTTC CASSINSVYGYTF
TRBJ2-1 NA TRBV7-2 few TGTGCCAGCAGCAACTGGGACTCCCTTTTACCTGAGCAGTTCTTC CASSNWDSLLPEQFF
TRBJ2-1 TRBD2 TRBV29-1 few TGCAGCGACCTAGGACTAGCGGGGGGGCGCGATGAGCAGTTCTTC CSDLGLAGGRDEQFF
TRBJ2-1 TRBD1 TRBV5-1 many TGCGCCAGCAGCTTAGGGACAGGGTCCTACAATGAGCAGTTCTTC CASSLGTGSYNEQFF
TRBJ1-1 NA TRBV12-3/TRBV12-4 NA TGTGCCAGCAGTTTACCACCTGGTCGGACGGGGGGTGAAGCTTTCTTT CASSLPPGRTGGEAFF
TRBJ1-2 NA TRBV28 few TGTGCCAGCCAAAGGGTGGGCCTGACCAACTATGGCTACACCTTC CASQRVGLTNYGYTF
TRBJ2-7 NA TRBV12-3/TRBV12-4 NA TGTGCCAGCAGTCCCGGGGTCCTCTACGAGCAGTACTTC CASSPGVLYEQYF
TRBJ2-3 TRBD2 TRBV4-1 NA TGCGCCAGCAGCCAGGACCGACCGACTAGCGGGGTCGGTATGTATACGCAGTATTTT CASSQDRPTSGVGMYTQYF
TRBJ1-1 NA TRBV6-5 many TGTGCCAGCAGTTATAGGAGGGGCCCGGGGGGCACTGAAGCTTTCTTT CASSYRRGPGGTEAFF
TRBJ2-1 NA TRBV19 few TGTGCCAGTAGTTCCCGGACCTACAATGAGCAGTTCTTC CASSSRTYNEQFF
TRBJ2-1 TRBD1 TRBV28 NA TGTGCCAGCTTCAGGGGGTTTAATGAGCAGTTCTTC CASFRGFNEQFF